The 9 T cell receptor beta chains listed next were all sequenced from one sample in a study of T-cell memory formation after mild COVID-19. TCRdb reanalysed the 5' RACE reads using MiXCR and keeps one entry per CDR3 protein. Among hundreds of thousands of distinct CDR3 sequences, 25% were seen once, and the ten largest hold around an eighth. The sequenced sample consisted of PBMCs or a T cell subset sorted from them (not recorded which). These TCRs come from an adult woman who had mild COVID-19 (a few samples of this study predate the infection). Cell type and time point are not known.

This clonotype was found a few times. The chain employs TRBV24-1 and TRBJ2-5, with D unresolved. CDR1 and CDR2 (germline): KGHDR, SFDVKD. Trimming pared 6 bases from V and 2 bases from J, leaving 18 bases between. The CDR3 sequence is 16 residues long. For the CDR3, the DNA is TGTGCCACCAGTAGTCCCGAGGTGACACAACAAGAGACCCAGTACTTC. As protein: CATSSPEVTQQETQYF.

This clonotype was picked up a small number of times. The chain carries TRBV21-1 and TRBJ2-7; TRBD1 is the table's D call, not checked against the DNA. TRBV21-1 is deemed a pseudogene. This CDR3 comprises 16 residues. CDR3 sequence: CASSTGGTGDSEEQYF. CDR3 coding DNA: TGTGCCAGCAGCACAGGCGGGACAGGGGATAGTGAAGAGCAGTACTTC.

The gene calls are TRBV19 and TRBJ2-4; the D gene could be TRBD1 or TRBD2 (5 bases each). V dropped 7 bases and J dropped 2 bases, with 15 bases sitting between them. Germline CDR1 and CDR2: LNHDA and SQIVND (reference sequence). This CDR3 has 15 residues. As DNA, the CDR3 is TGTGCCAGTACAGGGAGTCGGTCTACCAAAAACATTCAGTACTTC. Translation gives CASTGSRSTKNIQYF. The whole variable domain, filled in from reference TRBV19 and TRBJ2-4, reads DGGITQSPKYLFRKEGQNVTLSCEQNLNHDAMYWYRQDPGQGLRLIYYSQIVNDFQKGDIAEGYSVSREKKESFPLTVTSAQKNPTAFYLCASTGSRSTKNIQYFGAGTRLSVL.

This clonotype was seen a single time. The V and J genes are TRBV6-6 and TRBJ2-7; possible D gene TRBD2, 5 bases. This CDR3 is built from 15 residues. V lost 4 bases, J lost 2 bases, and 15 bases lay in between. Germline lookup yields CDR1 MNHNY and CDR2 SVGAGI (reference sequence). The CDR3: CASSSVGRQTYEQYF. The CDR3 nucleotides are TGTGCCAGCAGTTCCGTGGGGAGACAAACCTACGAGCAGTACTTC.

This clonotype was seen more than once but under ten times. The chain links TRBV5-1 to TRBJ2-7, with D unclear. The germline V gene has CDR1 SGHRS and CDR2 YFSETQ. Trimming stripped 5 bases from V and 2 bases from J, with 11 bases between. This CDR3 contains 13 residues. Written as DNA, the CDR3 is TGCGCCAGCAGTTCAAGTGGTACCTACGAGCAGTACTTC. Translating gives CASSSSGTYEQYF.

In this sample, this clonotype turned up a few times. The chain is built from TRBV29-1 and TRBJ2-5, with a tentative D call TRBD2 (6 bases). Looked up from germline, CDR1 is SQVTM and CDR2 is ANQGSEA. V lost 5 bases, J lost 0 bases, and 10 bases lay in between. The CDR3 length is 13 residues. The DNA for the CDR3 is TGCAGCGTTTCGCGCGGGGACCAAGAGACCCAGTACTTC. Translation gives CSVSRGDQETQYF.

The V call is TRBV7-2, the J call TRBJ1-1; D is uncertain. The V gene's germline CDR1 is SGHTA and CDR2 FQGNSA. The CDR3 consists of 12 residues. V gave up 5 bases and J gave up 6 bases, with 10 bases separating them. Here the CDR3 reads CASSQSGPEAFF. The CDR3 DNA reads as TGTGCCAGCAGCCAGTCAGGACCTGAAGCTTTCTTT.

The chain employs TRBV12-3 or TRBV12-4 and TRBJ2-7, with unresolved D. The CDR3 covers 12 residues. With 3 bases removed from V and 3 bases from J, the gap between germline ends came to 6 bases. The CDR3 spells CASSFENYEQYF. The CDR3 DNA reads as TGTGCCAGCAGTTTTGAGAACTACGAGCAGTACTTC.

The rearrangement joins TRBV6-5 to TRBJ2-2; 7 bases are a match to TRBD1. Trimming cost V 6 bases and J 4 bases; bases outside gene matches: 5. The CDR3 covers 14 residues. Germline V gene lookup returns CDR1 MNHEY and CDR2 SVGAGI. The CDR3 protein is CASSTGATTGELFF. CDR3 sequence (DNA): TGTGCCAGCAGCACAGGGGCTACCACCGGGGAGCTGTTTTTT.